The rows below give T cell receptor beta chains drawn from one sample of a study of STAT3 mutations in large granular lymphocyte leukemia. Sequenced by immunoSEQ multiplex PCR; TCRdb stores in-frame clones only, minus some. The profile covers several thousand clones, with 34% appearing a single time and approximately 15% taken by the ten largest. Sequenced material: peripheral blood mononuclear cells. The receptors shown here come from a woman aged 40 to 49 with T-cell large granular lymphocyte leukemia. Some clones in this sample may be carry-over from other donors' samples. The CDR3 runs from the conserved cysteine through the conserved F or W. The D gene is left open where the match is weak. Only some rows state a clone size, as once, few, many or a class for expanded clones.

clone_size d_call j_call v_call cdr3_nt cdr3_aa
few . TRBJ1-1 TRBV30 TGTGCCTGGATGGGAATGCTCGGGACTGAAGCTTTCTTT CAWMGMLGTEAFF
. . TRBJ2-7 TRBV7-2 TGTGCCAGCAGCTTAGGGATGGGGCGCCGATACGAGCAGTACTTC CASSLGMGRRYEQYF
. TRBD1 TRBJ2-1 TRBV7-2 TGTGCCAGCAGCTTATGGGGACAGGGAGCTTACAATGAGCAGTTCTTC CASSLWGQGAYNEQFF
. TRBD2 TRBJ2-1 TRBV9 TGTGCCAGCAGCCAAGCCGGACTAGCGGGGGTCGAGCAGTTCTTC CASSQAGLAGVEQFF
. TRBD1 TRBJ1-2 TRBV27 TGTGCCAGCAGTTTGTTGGGACAGGCAAACTATGGCTACACCTTC CASSLLGQANYGYTF
. . TRBJ2-7 TRBV4-3 TGCGCCAGCAGCCAAGTCCACACTAACTACGAGCAGTACTTC CASSQVHTNYEQYF
. TRBD1 TRBJ1-1 TRBV27 TGTGCCAGCAGTTTATCGGGGACAGCTGAAGCTTTCTTT CASSLSGTAEAFF
few TRBD1 TRBJ2-7 TRBV5-1 TGCGCCAGCAGCTTGGACAGGGGAAACCACGAGCAGTACTTC CASSLDRGNHEQYF
. TRBD2 TRBJ2-1 TRBV13 TGTGCCAGCAGCTTAGCCCGGGAGGATGAGCAGTTCTTC CASSLAREDEQFF
few . TRBJ2-7 TRBV7-9 TGTGCCAGCAGCTTAGCGGGCGCTCACGAGCAGTACTTC CASSLAGAHEQYF
. . TRBJ2-5 TRBV7-6 TGTGCCAGCAGCCCCGGACTTCGGTACCAAGAGACCCAGTACTTC CASSPGLRYQETQYF
. . TRBJ1-5 TRBV7-2 TGTGCCAGCAGCTCCCAGGGACGTCAGCCCCAGCATTTT CASSSQGRQPQHF
few . TRBJ1-1 TRBV5-6 TGTGCCAGCAGCTTGCTGGCCAGGTCGATTACAAACACTGAAGCTTTCTTT CASSLLARSITNTEAFF
. . TRBJ2-5 TRBV4-2 TGTGCCAGCAGCCAACCCCAGGGGATTGGGCAAGAGACCCAGTACTTC CASSQPQGIGQETQYF
. TRBD1 TRBJ1-1 TRBV5-1 TGCGCCAGCAGCATATCGACAGGGACCCTCATGAACACTGAAGCTTTCTTT CASSISTGTLMNTEAFF
few TRBD1 TRBJ1-2 TRBV4-2 TGTGCCAGCAGCCAAGGAACAGGGGCAGCCATTGGCTACACCTTC CASSQGTGAAIGYTF
. . TRBJ1-1 TRBV27 TGTGCCAGCAGGACGGGCACCCAGAACACTGAAGCTTTCTTT CASRTGTQNTEAFF
few TRBD1 TRBJ1-1 TRBV7-9 TGTGCCAGCAGCTTAGCGACAGGGGGAGAAACTGAAGCTTTCTTT CASSLATGGETEAFF
. TRBD2 TRBJ2-1 TRBV18 TGTGCCAGCTCGGCGGGAGGACGGCTTAGCTCCTACAATGAGCAGTTCTTC CASSAGGRLSSYNEQFF
. . TRBJ1-1 TRBV9 TGTGCCAGCAGCGTGGACCTGAACACTGAAGCTTTCTTT CASSVDLNTEAFF
. . TRBJ1-1 TRBV5-4 TGTGCCAGCAGCTTGTCCCCAGATAGGAGAGCTTTCTTT CASSLSPDRRAFF